This T cell receptor (beta chain) was sequenced for a study of blood T cell repertoires in COVID-19. Study as a whole: Sites across the United States, Italy and Spain contributed samples from acute and convalescent COVID-19.

Germline V gene lookup returns CDR1 MDHEN and CDR2 SYDVKM. The CDR3 contains 14 residues. The V and J ends lost 5 bases and 4 bases respectively, with 15 bases between them. Only in-frame clones appear in the TCRdb table, and some are missing; sequencing was by immunoSEQ multiplex PCR. Here the sample spans roughly 200,000 clones, under 80% being singletons. The rearrangement uses TRBV28 and TRBJ2-7; maybe TRBD1 (5 bases). The source is a man in his fifties or sixties who had recovered from COVID-19. Sequencing used peripheral blood. The CDR3 loop is CASSLLGLNYEQYF. The CDR3 coding sequence is TGTGCCAGCAGTCTTCTGGGGCTGAATTACGAGCAGTACTTC.